Listed below are T cell receptor beta chains from one sample, sequenced in a study of blood T cell repertoires in COVID-19. Here immunoSEQ multiplex PCR was the method, and the copy in TCRdb shows in-frame clones only, minus some. The data hold some 91,000 clones, with 70% to 90% observed a single time. The sample was peripheral blood. The source is a human donor in a cohort sampled during active COVID-19. CDR3s include the opening cysteine and the closing phenylalanine or tryptophan. The order of the fields is D gene, V gene, J gene, clone size, CDR3 DNA, CDR3 protein. The D gene is left open where the match is weak. Only some rows state a clone size, as once, few, many or a class for expanded clones.

TRBD1,TRBV29-1,TRBJ1-1,.,TGCAGCGTTGAGGGGGACAGGGACACTGAAGCTTTCTTT,CSVEGDRDTEAFF
TRBD1,TRBV4-3,TRBJ1-6,.,TGCGCCAGCAGCCGGACAGGTAAAATGGACTCACCCCTCCACTTT,CASSRTGKMDSPLHF
.,TRBV30,TRBJ2-3,.,TGTGCCTGGGACACTACCGATACGCAGTATTTT,CAWDTTDTQYF
.,TRBV6-2/TRBV6-3,TRBJ2-5,.,TGTGCCAGCAGCCATAGGGGCGGCCAAGAGACCCAGTACTTC,CASSHRGGQETQYF
TRBD1,TRBV27,TRBJ1-1,.,TGTGCCAGCAGTTCCACAGGGGGGAACACTGAAGCTTTCTTT,CASSSTGGNTEAFF
.,TRBV18,TRBJ2-1,.,TGTGCCAGCTCACCACGTGTCGATAGCTCCTACAATGAGCAGTTCTTC,CASSPRVDSSYNEQFF
.,TRBV7-8,TRBJ2-3,.,TGTGCCAGCAGCTTAGGCAGGCCCAGCACAGATACGCAGTATTTT,CASSLGRPSTDTQYF
.,TRBV7-9,TRBJ1-2,.,TGTGCCAGCAGCTTTCAAGACAGGTTTAACTATGGCTACACCTTC,CASSFQDRFNYGYTF
TRBD1,TRBV19,TRBJ1-2,.,TGTGCCAGTAGTGCGACTCCGGGACAGATGAACTATGGCTACACCTTC,CASSATPGQMNYGYTF
.,TRBV5-6,TRBJ2-4,.,TGTGCCAGCAGCTTAGTCGGGATAGCCAAAAACATTCAGTACTTC,CASSLVGIAKNIQYF
.,TRBV6-6,TRBJ1-1,.,TGTGCCAGCAGCCCTAGCGGAACTGAAGCTTTCTTT,CASSPSGTEAFF
TRBD1,TRBV7-3,TRBJ2-3,.,TGTGCCAGCAGCCGGGACAGGGGAACAGATACGCAGTATTTT,CASSRDRGTDTQYF
TRBD1,TRBV5-4,TRBJ2-3,.,TGTGCCAGCAGCCCCCCCGGGACAGGGTTCACAGATACGCAGTATTTT,CASSPPGTGFTDTQYF
TRBD2,TRBV7-2,TRBJ2-7,.,TGTGCCAGCAGCTTAGCTTCTAGCGGTTCCTACGAGCAGTACTTC,CASSLASSGSYEQYF
TRBD2,TRBV3-1/TRBV3-2,TRBJ2-3,.,TGTGCCAGCAGCCAAGGACTAGCGGGAGGGACAGATACGCAGTATTTT,CASSQGLAGGTDTQYF
.,TRBV5-1,TRBJ2-1,medium-sized,TGCGCCAGCAGCTTGGCCTCGAGCTCCTACAATGAGCAGTTCTTC,CASSLASSSYNEQFF
TRBD2,TRBV7-3,TRBJ2-5,.,TGTGCCAGCAGCCAGGGACTACAAGAGACCCAGTACTTC,CASSQGLQETQYF
.,TRBV9,TRBJ2-7,.,TGTGCCAGCAGCGCTACGGACAGCGGCGAGCAGTACTTC,CASSATDSGEQYF
TRBD1,TRBV6-5,TRBJ1-4,.,TGTGCCAGCAGTTCCCAGGGACAGGGGGGAAAACTGTTTTTT,CASSSQGQGGKLFF
.,TRBV19,TRBJ1-6,few,TGTGCCACCTCGGGGGGAAGGAATTCACCCCTCCACTTT,CATSGGRNSPLHF
.,TRBV19,TRBJ1-2,.,TGTGCCAGTAGTATACGGAGGAATAACTATGGCTACACCTTC,CASSIRRNNYGYTF
TRBD1,TRBV11-2,TRBJ2-5,.,TGTGCCAGCAGCGAAGACAGGGGTCAAGAGACCCAGTACTTC,CASSEDRGQETQYF
.,TRBV10-3,TRBJ1-2,.,TGTGCCATCATGAGGCCAGGGAATGGCTACACCTTC,CAIMRPGNGYTF
TRBD1,TRBV5-6,TRBJ1-2,.,TGTGCCAGCAGCCCTGCAGGGGGTTACTATGGCTACACCTTC,CASSPAGGYYGYTF
.,TRBV28,TRBJ1-4,.,TGTGCCAGCAATCAAGGGGATGAAAAACTGTTTTTT,CASNQGDEKLFF
.,TRBV18,TRBJ1-1,.,TGTGCCAGCTCACCAGGCCACGGGGTCGGCACTGAAGCTTTCTTT,CASSPGHGVGTEAFF